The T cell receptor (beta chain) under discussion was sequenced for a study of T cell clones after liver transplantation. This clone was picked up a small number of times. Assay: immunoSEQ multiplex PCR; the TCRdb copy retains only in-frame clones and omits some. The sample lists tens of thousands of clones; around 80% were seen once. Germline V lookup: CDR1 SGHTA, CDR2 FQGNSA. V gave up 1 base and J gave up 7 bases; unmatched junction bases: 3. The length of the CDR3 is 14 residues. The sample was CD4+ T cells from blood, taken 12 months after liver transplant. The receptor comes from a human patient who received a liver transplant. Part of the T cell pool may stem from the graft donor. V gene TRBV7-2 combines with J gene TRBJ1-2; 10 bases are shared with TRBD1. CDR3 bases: TGTGCCAGCAGCTTAGGTGGGACAGGGGTTGGCTACACCTTC. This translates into CASSLGGTGVGYTF.